Only a few counts were recorded for the clone carrying this TCR beta chain. What it binds is not known. The data were taken from a study of human T cells and chemical hapten exposure. Study-level results: Expanded TCRs made up significantly more big CDR3 similarity clusters than controls did. Following DPC sensitization, TCRs present above 1 in 1000 frequency showed no change.

Individual cDNA molecules received unique molecular identifiers in the library. In the source study's methods: Sample TCR counts, which ranged from roughly 23,224 to 750,000, had a median of approximately 94,000. TCRdb used MiXCR to reprocess the RACE reads, holding one entry per CDR3 protein. TCRdb, not the original authors, processed these V and J calls. Of fewer than 70,000 distinct CDR3 sequences detected, 6.5% to 8.5% appear once; the ten largest clones hold about 1.5%. As for time point: pre-sensitization, week 0. Treatment here: therapeutic diphenylcyclopropenone sensitization with weekly scalp DPC. Trimming cost V 2 bases and J 4 bases, with 19 bases left between them. The germline V gene has CDR1 MNHEY and CDR2 SVGAGI. The CDR3 covers 17 residues.

The chain has TRBV6-5 and TRBJ2-3, with D possibly called TRBD1 or TRBD2 (5 bases each). The clonotype was recovered from a woman aged 25 to 39 with alopecia areata. Some clones in this sample may be carry-over from other donors' samples. The starting material was whole blood, obtained in connection with sensitization to the hapten diphenylcyclopropenone (DPC). CDR3 coding DNA: TGTGCCAGCAGTTACGGGACCTTATCAAGGGGCCCAGATACGCAGTATTTT. As protein: CASSYGTLSRGPDTQYF.